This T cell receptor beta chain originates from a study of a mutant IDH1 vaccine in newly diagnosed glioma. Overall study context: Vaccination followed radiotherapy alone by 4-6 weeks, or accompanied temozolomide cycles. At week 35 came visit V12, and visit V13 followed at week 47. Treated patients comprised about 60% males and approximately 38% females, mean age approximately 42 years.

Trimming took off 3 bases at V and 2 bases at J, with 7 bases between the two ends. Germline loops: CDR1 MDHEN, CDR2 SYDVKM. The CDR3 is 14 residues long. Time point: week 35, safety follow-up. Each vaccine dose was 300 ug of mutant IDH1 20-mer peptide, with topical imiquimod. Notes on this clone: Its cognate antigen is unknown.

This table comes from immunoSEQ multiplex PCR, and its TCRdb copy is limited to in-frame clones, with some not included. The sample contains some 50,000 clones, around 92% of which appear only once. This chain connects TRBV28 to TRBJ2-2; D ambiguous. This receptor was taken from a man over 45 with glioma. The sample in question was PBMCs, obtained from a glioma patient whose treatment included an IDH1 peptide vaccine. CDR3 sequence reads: CASSLRQNTGELFF. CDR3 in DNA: TGTGCCAGCAGTTTGAGACAAAACACCGGGGAGCTGTTTTTT.